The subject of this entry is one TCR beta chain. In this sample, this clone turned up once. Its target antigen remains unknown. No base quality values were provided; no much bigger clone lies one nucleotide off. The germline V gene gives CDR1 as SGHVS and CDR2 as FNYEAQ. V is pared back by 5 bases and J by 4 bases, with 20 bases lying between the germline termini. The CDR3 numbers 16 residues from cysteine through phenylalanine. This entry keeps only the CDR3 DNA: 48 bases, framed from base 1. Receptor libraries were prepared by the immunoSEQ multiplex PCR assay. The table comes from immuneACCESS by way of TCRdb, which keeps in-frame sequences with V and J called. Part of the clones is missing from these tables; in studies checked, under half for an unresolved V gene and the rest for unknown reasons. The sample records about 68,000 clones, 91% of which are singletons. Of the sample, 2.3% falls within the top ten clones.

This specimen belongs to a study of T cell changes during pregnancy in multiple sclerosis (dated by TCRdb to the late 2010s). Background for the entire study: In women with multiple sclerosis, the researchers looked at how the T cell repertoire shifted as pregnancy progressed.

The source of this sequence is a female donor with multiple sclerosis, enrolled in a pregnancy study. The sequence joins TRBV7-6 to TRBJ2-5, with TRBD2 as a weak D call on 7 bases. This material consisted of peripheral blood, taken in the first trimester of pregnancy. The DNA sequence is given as TGTGCCAGCAGCCAGCGAGGGGGGGTGCCGGGAGAGACCCAGTACTTC. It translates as CASSQRGGVPGETQYF.